One sample yielded the 17 T cell receptor beta chains listed below, sequenced in a study of T cell changes during pregnancy in multiple sclerosis. TCRdb's table, derived via immunoSEQ multiplex PCR, lists solely in-frame clones and lacks some. The sample holds about 94,000 clones; approximately 93% are singletons and the top ten take less than 1%. The sample in question was peripheral blood, obtained after pregnancy. The receptors were gathered from a female donor with multiple sclerosis, enrolled in a pregnancy study.

The rearrangement links TRBV7-2 to TRBJ2-7, with 11 bases aligning to TRBD1. V trimming: 6 bases; J trimming: 2 bases; junction bases outside the gene matches: 6. Germline CDR1 is SGHTA and CDR2 is FQGNSA. The CDR3 runs 15 residues. CDR3 bases: TGTGCCAGCAGTTCCGGGGGACAGGGGGCCTACGAGCAGTACTTC. It yields the protein CASSSGGQGAYEQYF.

The rearrangement links TRBV6-4 to TRBJ1-1, with 8 positions matching TRBD1. The CDR3 loop spans 13 amino acids. Germline CDR1 and CDR2: MRHNA and SNTAGT. V shed 6 bases and J 5 bases; nucleotides not matched to a gene: 5. The CDR3: CASRQGGGTEAFF. The DNA of the CDR3 is TGTGCCAGCAGACAGGGGGGTGGGACTGAAGCTTTCTTT.

V gene TRBV4-1 combines with J gene TRBJ2-7, with D possibly matching TRBD2 (6 bases). The CDR3 covers 17 residues. Trimming took 0 bases from V and 7 from J, leaving 22 bases between them. Germline-derived CDR1 and CDR2 are MGHRA and YSYEKL. CDR3 nucleotide sequence: TGCGCCAGCAGCCAAGAACGTCGGGAGAACCTTTTTTGGGAGCAGTACTTC. Translation: CASSQERRENLFWEQYF.

The genes are TRBV14 and TRBJ1-2, with TRBD1 as a possible D gene (6 bases). The ends were cut back, 4 bases at V and 2 bases at J, with 14 bases in the middle. The CDR3 has 15 amino acids. CDR1 and CDR2 from the germline V gene are SGHDN and FVKESK. CDR3 residues: CASSLDRRGNYGYTF. DNA of the CDR3: TGTGCCAGCAGCCTTGACAGGCGTGGAAACTATGGCTACACCTTC.

The chain recombines TRBV25-1 with TRBJ2-1; 10 bases are shared with TRBD2. The germline V gene encodes CDR1 MGHDK and CDR2 SYGVNS. With V trimmed by 4 bases and J by 8 bases, 5 bases remained unmatched. The CDR3 spans 14 residues. CDR3 sequence: CASSGAGGPYEQFF. The CDR3 DNA reads TGTGCCAGCAGTGGAGCGGGAGGGCCCTATGAGCAGTTCTTC.

J is TRBJ2-1 and V is TRBV14; 10 nucleotides match TRBD2. The germline V gene has CDR1 SGHDN and CDR2 FVKESK. Trimming removed 1 base from V and 4 bases from J; junction bases left unmatched: 1. There are 15 residues in the CDR3. CDR3 in amino acids: CASSQGSGRYNEQFF. In nucleotides, the CDR3 is TGTGCCAGCAGCCAAGGTAGCGGGAGGTACAATGAGCAGTTCTTC.

The chain employs TRBV19 and TRBJ1-1; TRBD1 might be the D (6 bases). This CDR3 is 12 amino acids long. Germline CDR1 reads LNHDA; CDR2 reads SQIVND (reference sequence). Trimming pared 9 bases from V and 8 bases from J, leaving 16 bases between. CDR3 amino acids: CASLTTGTEAFF. The CDR3, as DNA: TGTGCCAGCCTCACGACCGGGACAGAAGCTTTCTTT.

The chain carries TRBV11-2 and TRBJ2-7; D is unresolved. CDR1 and CDR2 (germline): SGHAT, FQNNGV. Trimming removed 4 bases at V and 6 bases at J, with 16 bases between. The CDR3 has 14 residues. CDR3: CASSSQTTSLEQYF. In DNA form, the CDR3 reads TGTGCCAGCAGCTCCCAGACAACCTCTCTCGAGCAGTACTTC. Complete variable domain (other parts from reference TRBV11-2 and TRBJ2-7): EAGVAQSPRYKIIEKRQSVAFWCNPISGHATLYWYQQILGQGPKLLIQFQNNGVVDDSQLPKDRFSAERLKGVDSTLKIQPAKLEDSAVYLCASSSQTTSLEQYFGPGTRLTVT.

CDR3 in amino acids: CASTKNSGGNQPQHF. The CDR3 region has the DNA TGTGCCAGCACGAAAAACTCGGGAGGCAATCAGCCCCAGCATTTT. This chain links TRBV6-1 with TRBJ1-5; D gene uncertain. Trimming left V 7 bases short and J 2 bases short, with 15 bases between. This CDR3 has 15 residues. CDR1 and CDR2 (germline): MNHNS, SASEGT.

This chain joins TRBV5-1 and TRBJ2-3, with D uncertain. CDR1 and CDR2 (germline): SGHRS, YFSETQ. V gave up 0 bases and J gave up 1 base, with 3 bases separating them. The length of the CDR3 is 13 residues. As DNA, the CDR3 is TGCGCCAGCAGCTTGGCGGGCACAGATACGCAGTATTTT. Translation gives CASSLAGTDTQYF.

The J gene is TRBJ2-7, the V gene TRBV29-1, with 8 bases that match TRBD1. The CDR3 runs to 15 residues. V trimming: 0 bases; J trimming: 2 bases; junction bases outside the gene matches: 6. Per germline, CDR1 SQVTM and CDR2 ANQGSEA. The CDR3 reads CSVEERQGLTYEQYF. Written as DNA, the CDR3 is TGCAGCGTTGAAGAAAGACAGGGGTTAACCTACGAGCAGTACTTC.

This chain uses TRBV18 with TRBJ2-5, with D perhaps matching TRBD1 (6 bases). This CDR3 contains 14 residues. Germline values: CDR1 KGHSH, CDR2 LQKENI. Between the trimmed V and J ends, which lost 6 bases and 2 bases, there was a span of 13 bases. The CDR3 nucleotides read TGTGCCAGCTCCAGGAGACAGGATCAAGAGACCCAGTACTTC. It codes for CASSRRQDQETQYF.

This rearrangement joins TRBV19 to TRBJ2-3, with 8 bases aligning to TRBD1. Germline V gene lookup returns CDR1 LNHDA and CDR2 SQIVND (reference sequence). The CDR3 contains 12 residues. V shed 6 bases and J 7 bases; nucleotides not matched to a gene: 3. CDR3 in DNA: TGTGCCAGTAGGACAGGGGAGAATACGCAGTATTTT. It specifies CASRTGENTQYF. Combining the CDR3 with reference TRBV19 and TRBJ2-3 gives the whole variable domain DGGITQSPKYLFRKEGQNVTLSCEQNLNHDAMYWYRQDPGQGLRLIYYSQIVNDFQKGDIAEGYSVSREKKESFPLTVTSAQKNPTAFYLCASRTGENTQYFGPGTRLTVL.

The chain combines TRBV5-5 with TRBJ2-7; D not certain. The V gene lost 4 bases and the J gene lost 4 bases, with 15 bases spanning the gap. This CDR3 region has 14 residues. The germline V gene encodes CDR1 SGHKS and CDR2 YYEKEE (reference sequence). The CDR3 DNA reads TGTGCCAGCAGCCCCCTGAGGCAGCTATACGAGCAGTACTTC. It codes for CASSPLRQLYEQYF.

The V and J genes are TRBV27 and TRBJ2-2, with 8 bases identical to TRBD2. Germline V lookup: CDR1 MNHEY, CDR2 SMNVEV (reference sequence). The CDR3 is 16 amino acids. J gave up 1 base and V 7 bases, and 8 bases lay outside the gene matches. CDR3 protein: CASTYSAGVNTGELFF. As DNA, the CDR3 is TGTGCCAGCACATACTCAGCGGGGGTGAACACCGGGGAGCTGTTTTTT.

The rearrangement uses TRBV15 and TRBJ2-3, with D possibly TRBD2 on 6 matching bases. Trimming pared 1 base from V and 5 bases from J, leaving 10 bases between. The CDR3 runs 14 residues. The germline V gene encodes CDR1 LNHNV and CDR2 YYDKDF (reference sequence). CDR3 nucleotide sequence: TGTGCCACCAGCAGAGCGAGAGCGGGAGATACGCAGTATTTT. Amino acid sequence: CATSRARAGDTQYF. Based on the CDR3 plus reference TRBV15 and TRBJ2-3, the full variable domain is DAMVIQNPRYQVTQFGKPVTLSCSQTLNHNVMYWYQQKSSQAPKLLFHYYDKDFNNEADTPDNFQSRRPNTSFCFLDIRSPGLGDTAMYLCATSRARAGDTQYFGPGTRLTVL.

This clone has a handful of counts. The rearrangement uses TRBV18 and TRBJ1-1; 8 nucleotides align to TRBD1. The ends lost 7 bases at V and 6 bases at J; junction bases unmatched: 10. This CDR3 has 14 amino acids. From germline, CDR1 is KGHSH and CDR2 LQKENI. CDR3 nucleotide sequence: TGTGCCAGCTTCGGCGGACAGGGAATCGCTGAAGCTTTCTTT. Its translation is CASFGGQGIAEAFF.